The sequence of this T cell receptor (beta chain) was determined in a study of blood T cells in healthy people across ages. There are a few counts of this clonotype. For the second PCR, which ran for about 7 to 11 cycles, a sample-barcoded 5' primer and a J-beta primer mix were used. TCRdb re-called the 5' RACE reads with MiXCR, one entry per CDR3 protein. The top ten hold under 20% of the sample, which has 540,000 or so distinct CDR3 sequences, approximately 25% seen once. Per-sample PBMC isolation yielded at least 6 million cells. Sequenced sample: blood. This clonotype was obtained from a woman aged 70-85 years in good health.

As DNA, the CDR3 is TGTGCCAGCAGTTTAATTGCGGGGCTCACAGATACGCAGTATTTT. The encoded protein is CASSLIAGLTDTQYF. V gene TRBV12-3 or TRBV12-4 combines with J gene TRBJ2-3; D is possibly TRBD2 (6 bases). V was shortened by 2 bases and J by 2 bases, with 11 bases between the two germline ends. The CDR3 consists of 15 residues.